This T cell receptor beta chain was profiled in a study of blood T cell repertoires in COVID-19. This clone was found once. In the source study's methods: Amplification of reference gene primers was used by the study to estimate nucleated cell counts. Sequencing used immunoSEQ multiplex PCR; TCRdb keeps in-frame clones, though not all of them. For V, J and clone size, that table is used; D and trimming come from the DNA. This sample has about 310,000 clones, with around 84% found just once. This receptor was obtained from a woman in her 30s who had been exposed to COVID-19. The sequencing sample was made of PBMCs or T cells enriched from blood (not recorded which).

CDR3 DNA sequence: TGTGCCAGCAGCGTAGAGAGAGGGGTGGGGGCCAATTCACCCCTCCACTTT. It codes for CASSVERGVGANSPLHF. The chain links TRBV9 to TRBJ1-6, with D maybe TRBD1 (6 bases). CDR1 and CDR2 (germline): SGDLS, YYNGEE. The CDR3 totals 17 residues. Trimming stripped 0 bases from V and 7 bases from J, with 17 bases between.